A selection of T cell receptor beta chains follows, all from one sample in a study of cytomegalovirus exposure and HLA in healthy donors. Repertoires were generated with immunoSEQ multiplex PCR, while TCRdb's copy carries only in-frame clones and drops some. The sample holds over 90,000 clones, about three quarters seen once. Sequencing input: PBMCs. The receptors derive from a man aged 35-49 years in good health and CMV-seronegative. Each CDR3 is given without its conserved first and last residue.

TRBJ2-7 TRBV2 ASSSGSYEQY
TRBJ2-2 TRBV5-1 ASSLVAGGSGELF
TRBJ2-3 TRBV2 ASSKDIGTDTQY
TRBJ2-7 TRBV5-4 ASSSAGARGREQY
TRBJ2-1 TRBV11-3 ASSLWRGHNEQF
TRBJ2-7 TRBV7-9 ASSTTRGSYEQY
TRBJ2-7 TRBV30 AWEKRTGSYEQY
TRBJ2-2 TRBV5-4 ASSLDGVGELF
TRBJ1-2 TRBV4-2 ASSRDRDYTNYGYT
TRBJ2-3 TRBV6-4 ASSLRDRSTDTQY
TRBJ1-3 TRBV4-2 ASSQVESGNTIY
TRBJ1-2 TRBV11-2 ASSSLESRNYGYT
TRBJ2-7 TRBV5-1 ASSRVGQGYEQY
TRBJ2-7 TRBV5-1 ASSQSGSSYEQY
TRBJ1-5 TRBV30 AWSVEEHNNQPQH
TRBJ1-5 TRBV20-1 SAADRRAQH
TRBJ2-2 TRBV7-2 ASSLVSSGGYRSTGELF
TRBJ1-2 TRBV27 ASSPGTGANYGYT
TRBJ2-7 TRBV28 ASSEVAGGSYEQY
TRBJ1-2 TRBV7-9 ASSLWQGGNGYT
TRBJ2-4 TRBV5-1 ASSLAPGLAGELAKNIQY
TRBJ1-1 TRBV9 ASSATGNTEAF
TRBJ2-7 TRBV7-8 ASRARGLAGGSSYEQY
TRBJ1-2 TRBV29-1 SVEDRRDGYT
TRBJ1-1 TRBV2 ASSEGAGTEAF
TRBJ1-5 TRBV19 ASRDAWTDSNQPQH
TRBJ1-4 TRBV6-6 ASIATGTGDEKLF
TRBJ2-3 TRBV19 ATSRPPGTDTQY
TRBJ2-7 TRBV6-1 ASSPPDRGGYEQY
TRBJ2-1 TRBV7-9 ASSPWGREDEQF
TRBJ1-1 TRBV6-5 ASSYRWGQAF
TRBJ2-2 TRBV2 KSYREPNTGELF
TRBJ2-7 TRBV7-9 ASSLIGTSGYEQY
TRBJ1-3 TRBV5-6 ASSAGNSGNTIY
TRBJ2-1 TRBV13 ASSLEATTYNEQF
TRBJ2-2 TRBV7-9 ASSFTSGYTGELF
TRBJ2-5 TRBV7-8 ASSLDREETQY
TRBJ1-2 TRBV11-2 ASSLGGTPNYGYT
TRBJ1-3 TRBV7-8 ASSLEPQAGNTIY
TRBJ2-7 TRBV5-6 ASSLMGGDEQY
TRBJ1-5 TRBV30 AWSGQGATAQPQH
TRBJ1-1 TRBV29-1 STKDMTDTEAF
TRBJ2-7 TRBV9 ASSVGGGPYEQY
TRBJ1-6 TRBV5-4 ASSLDLGANSPLH
TRBJ2-6 TRBV28 ASRNQGASGANVLT
TRBJ2-1 TRBV11-1 ASSTGTGYEQF
TRBJ2-5 TRBV7-2 ASSPGQGAWETQY
TRBJ1-6 TRBV5-1 ASSGGTEYNSPLH
TRBJ1-4 TRBV7-2 ASSSDRTTTNEKLF
TRBJ2-5 TRBV7-9 ASSLTDREETQY
TRBJ2-5 TRBV11-3 ASSFGQGGAQY
TRBJ1-2 TRBV9 ASSVGGGSTGAYGYT
TRBJ1-4 TRBV4-3 ASSQDLSEKLF
TRBJ1-1 TRBV6-5 ASSYSKGQGPPEAF